This entry concerns a single T cell receptor (beta chain). The target antigen is unknown. The sample is drawn from a study of cytomegalovirus exposure and HLA in healthy donors. Study in general: A later analysis reported the roughly 120 validation repertoires used the same platform as the approximately 670 first-cohort repertoires.

This table comes from immunoSEQ multiplex PCR, and its TCRdb copy is limited to in-frame clones, with some not included. Counted here are 150,000 to 200,000 clones, approximately 80% occurring once; the ten biggest clones make up around 6.7%. Separate from the approximately 670-subject first cohort, the approximately 120-subject validation cohort was the one that the donors belonged to. Study observations and caveats: The study labeled 150 or so TCR beta chains cytomegalovirus-associated. In vitro experiments confirmed that a few CMV-associated chains were specific for CMV antigens.

Germline V CDR1 and CDR2: MNHEY, SVGAGI. V shed 5 bases and J shed 11 bases, with 21 bases lying between them. This CDR3 region has 14 residues. This sequence was found in a man between 18 and 35 years old in good health and CMV-seropositive. Source material: PBMCs. The J gene is TRBJ1-2, the V gene TRBV6-5; weak D call: TRBD1 (6 bases). The CDR3, as DNA: TGTGCCAGCAGTCCCCCCGGGACAAGAGCCACTTACACCTTC. Its translation is CASSPPGTRATYTF.